A single sample is the source of the 16 T cell receptor beta chains below, sequenced in a study of cytotoxic CD8 clonotypes in ibrutinib-treated CLL. The protocol was immunoSEQ multiplex PCR, while the TCRdb copy is restricted to in-frame clones and leaves out a portion. Here the sample spans 30,000 to 50,000 clones, approximately 71% being singletons. This specimen consisted of PBMCs, obtained at disease progression, from a patient treated with ibrutinib. The receptor source for this set is a human donor with chronic lymphocytic leukemia.

The genes are TRBV11-1 and TRBJ2-1; 10 bases align to TRBD2. The germline gives CDR1 SGHAT, CDR2 FQDESV (reference sequence). The CDR3 is 15 residues long. The junction had 5 bases not matched to a gene; V was cut back by 6 bases and J by 3 bases. The CDR3 loop is CASRTGTSVYNEQFF. The CDR3 DNA reads TGTGCCAGCAGGACCGGGACTAGCGTCTACAATGAGCAGTTCTTC.

The chain recombines TRBV2 with TRBJ2-1; D unclear. V gave up 7 bases and J gave up 0 bases, with 13 bases separating them. There are 15 residues in the CDR3. Germline V CDR1 and CDR2: SNHLY, FYNNEI. The CDR3 nucleotides read TGTGCCAGCACTCTCCGGGTGAGCTCCTACAATGAGCAGTTCTTC. This gives the protein CASTLRVSSYNEQFF.

This chain joins TRBV29-1 and TRBJ2-1; 8 nucleotides match TRBD1. This CDR3 region has 12 residues. V lost 1 base, J lost 7 bases, and 0 bases stayed unmatched. Germline-derived CDR1 and CDR2 are SQVTM and ANQGSEA. The CDR3 DNA is TGCAGCGTTGAAGGACAGGGGAATGAGCAGTTCTTC. Residues: CSVEGQGNEQFF.

This chain uses TRBV28 with TRBJ2-1; no clear D gene. Germline lookup yields CDR1 MDHEN and CDR2 SYDVKM. V was cut by 8 bases and J by 0 bases, with 11 bases left in between. This CDR3 contains 14 residues. The CDR3 DNA reads as TGTGCCAGCCTTCGTGGCGGCTCCTACAATGAGCAGTTCTTC. Amino acids: CASLRGGSYNEQFF.

This chain joins TRBV7-8 and TRBJ2-7; TRBD2 agrees at 10 bases. From germline, CDR1 is SGHVS and CDR2 FQNEAQ. This CDR3 has 12 residues. Trimming removed 1 base from V and 13 bases from J; junction bases left unmatched: 4. This CDR3 reads CASSLGLAGSYF. The CDR3 coding sequence is TGTGCCAGCAGCTTAGGACTAGCGGGCTCTTACTTC.

This clone has just one count. The rearrangement uses TRBV29-1 and TRBJ1-2, with D perhaps TRBD1 (5 bases). V was cut by 8 bases and J by 4 bases, with 11 bases left in between. The CDR3 runs 11 residues. Germline loops: CDR1 SQVTM, CDR2 ANQGSEA. As DNA, the CDR3 is TGCAGCATAGGGGACTTCTATGGCTACACCTTC. Its protein is CSIGDFYGYTF.

V usage is TRBV19 and J usage is TRBJ2-3, with TRBD2 matching over 7 bases. Trimming took 5 bases from V and 3 from J; bases not matched to a gene: 17. The germline V gene encodes CDR1 LNHDA and CDR2 SQIVND (reference sequence). The CDR3 totals 18 residues. The CDR3 DNA reads TGTGCCAGTAGTGCCTATTTCGTGGGAGGGAGGGGAACAGATACGCAGTATTTT. It translates to CASSAYFVGGRGTDTQYF.

This chain links TRBV7-9 with TRBJ1-1, with 7 bases matching TRBD1. V trimming: 5 bases; J trimming: 0 bases; junction bases outside the gene matches: 3. The CDR3 has 14 residues. Germline CDR1 is SEHNR and CDR2 is FQNEAQ (reference sequence). CDR3 DNA sequence: TGTGCCAGCAGCCGGGGACAGTTGAACACTGAAGCTTTCTTT. It codes for CASSRGQLNTEAFF.

The rearrangement links TRBV16 to TRBJ2-7, with D hard to call. Trimming left V 3 bases short and J 2 bases short, with 8 bases between. This CDR3 has 13 residues. CDR1 and CDR2 (germline): KGHSY, FQNENV. The CDR3 nucleotides read TGTGCCAGCAGCCATCCGAGGACCTACGAGCAGTACTTC. Its translation: CASSHPRTYEQYF. Combining the CDR3 with reference TRBV16 and TRBJ2-7 gives the whole variable domain GEEVAQTPKHLVRGEGQKAKLYCAPIKGHSYVFWYQQVLKNEFKFLISFQNENVFDETGMPKERFSAKCLPNSPCSLEIQATKLEDSAVYFCASSHPRTYEQYFGPGTRLTVT.

The rearrangement links TRBV20-1 to TRBJ2-3; no firm D call. The germline V gene encodes CDR1 DFQATT and CDR2 SNEGSKA (reference sequence). The length of the CDR3 is 10 residues. The CDR3 here is CSALVDTQYF. DNA for the CDR3: TGCAGCGCCTTGGTGGATACGCAGTATTTT.

In this sample, this clone turned up once. The genes are TRBV10-3 and TRBJ2-5; D perhaps matches TRBD1 (5 bases). The CDR3 length is 13 residues. The V gene lost 7 bases and the J gene lost 2 bases, with 11 bases spanning the gap. Germline V gene data show CDR1 as ENHRY and CDR2 as SYGVKD. The DNA of the CDR3 is TGTGCCATCAACCAGGGCGGACAAGAGACCCAGTACTTC. Its protein is CAINQGGQETQYF.

The table lists this clone with a few counts. The genes are TRBV2 and TRBJ2-1; 13 nucleotides match TRBD2. This CDR3 comprises 17 residues. CDR1 and CDR2 from the germline V gene are SNHLY and FYNNEI. J lost 4 bases, V lost 6 bases, and 9 bases had no gene match. In nucleotides, the CDR3 is TGTGCCAGCAGCCCGCTTGGACTAGCGGGAGAGTACAATGAGCAGTTCTTC. It translates to CASSPLGLAGEYNEQFF.

The chain employs TRBV7-2 and TRBJ2-4; 9 bases fit TRBD2. V shed 1 base, J shed 2 bases, and the junction held 6 bases outside the gene matches. This CDR3 has 17 residues. Germline-derived CDR1 and CDR2 are SGHTA and FQGNSA. In DNA, the CDR3 is TGTGCCAGCAGCTTAGTAGCGGGAGAAAATACCAAAAACATTCAGTACTTC. Protein: CASSLVAGENTKNIQYF.

The chain links TRBV4-2 to TRBJ2-3, with 9 positions matching TRBD2. V lost 1 base and J lost 3; bases outside the gene matches: 5. The germline V gene encodes CDR1 LGHNA and CDR2 YNFKEQ. The CDR3 runs 16 residues. DNA for the CDR3: TGTGCCAGCAGCCAAGTCGGCGGGAGGGGGACAGATACGCAGTATTTT. Protein sequence: CASSQVGGRGTDTQYF.

DNA of the CDR3: TGTGCCAGCAGCAACGGAACGGGACAACCCTACAATGAGCAGTTCTTC. This gives the protein CASSNGTGQPYNEQFF. The chain recombines TRBV7-2 with TRBJ2-1; D is possibly TRBD1 (6 bases). V lost 5 bases and J lost 2, with 16 bases in between. From germline, CDR1 is SGHTA and CDR2 FQGNSA. CDR3 length equals 16 residues.

The chain carries TRBV27 and TRBJ1-5, with TRBD1 matching 9 bases. Losses at the gene ends were 0 bases for V and 2 bases for J; bases not matched to a gene: 11. The CDR3 consists of 19 residues. The germline V gene encodes CDR1 MNHEY and CDR2 SMNVEV (reference sequence). CDR3 in DNA: TGTGCCAGCAGTTTATCGGTTTTTCCGGGACAGGGTGGCAATCAGCCCCAGCATTTT. Translating it yields CASSLSVFPGQGGNQPQHF.